This TCR beta chain was observed in a study of cytomegalovirus exposure and HLA in healthy donors. Germline CDR1 is SEHNR and CDR2 is FQNEAQ (reference sequence). The CDR3 extends over 15 amino acids. V was clipped by 8 bases and J by 0 bases, with 11 bases between them. 13 Jbeta primers and 60 Vbeta primers were used for the PCR. Sequencing was performed with immunoSEQ multiplex PCR; in TCRdb, only in-frame clones are kept and a portion is missing. Its table lists about 130,000 clones. The genes are TRBV7-9 and TRBJ1-6; D gene uncertain. This sequence originates from a woman aged 55-75 years in good health and CMV-seronegative. The specimen sequenced was PBMCs. The CDR3 coding sequence is TGTGCCAGCGGCTCGGGTAGCTCCTATAATTCACCCCTCCACTTT. Translated, it gives CASGSGSSYNSPLHF.